These T cell receptor beta chains were read from a single sample in a study of graft-versus-host responses after intestinal transplantation. These TCRs are of unknown antigen specificity. Some clones are missing from TCRdb's copy, which holds only in-frame ones; the method was immunoSEQ multiplex PCR. The table shows about 96,000 clones, with roughly 92% occurring only once. The sample in question was unstimulated CD4+ T cells sorted from spleen or lymph node cells, obtained before intestinal transplant. The receptors shown here come from a human donor who received an intestinal transplant. The CDR3 runs from the conserved cysteine through the conserved F or W. Fields, in order: clone size, J gene, D gene, V gene, CDR3 protein, CDR3 DNA. A D gene is named only where the DNA matches it firmly. Clone size appears in some rows only: once, few, many, or a class for an expanded clone.

abundance: -; j_gene: TRBJ2-7; d_gene: TRBD2; v_gene: TRBV19; CDR3aa: CASSIGGRASYEQYF; CDR3nt: TGTGCCAGTAGTATAGGGGGGAGGGCCTCCTACGAGCAGTACTTC
abundance: -; j_gene: TRBJ2-7; d_gene: -; v_gene: TRBV5-1; CDR3aa: CASSFQGYEQYF; CDR3nt: TGCGCCAGCAGCTTCCAGGGGTACGAGCAGTACTTC
abundance: -; j_gene: TRBJ2-3; d_gene: -; v_gene: TRBV5-1; CDR3aa: CASSLGQDTDTQYF; CDR3nt: TGCGCCAGCAGCTTGGGTCAGGACACAGATACGCAGTATTTT
abundance: -; j_gene: TRBJ1-5; d_gene: -; v_gene: TRBV25-1; CDR3aa: CASSDRGGQPQHF; CDR3nt: TGTGCCAGCAGTGACAGGGGCGGTCAGCCCCAGCATTTT
abundance: -; j_gene: TRBJ2-6; d_gene: -; v_gene: TRBV5-1; CDR3aa: CASSPGVSGANVLTF; CDR3nt: TGCGCCAGCAGCCCCGGGGTATCTGGGGCCAACGTCCTGACTTTC
abundance: -; j_gene: TRBJ2-7; d_gene: -; v_gene: TRBV6-5; CDR3aa: CASSLVLGREQYF; CDR3nt: TGTGCCAGCAGTTTGGTACTAGGGCGCGAGCAGTACTTC
abundance: once; j_gene: TRBJ1-2; d_gene: -; v_gene: TRBV10-3; CDR3aa: CAIKNPRGRDQANYGYTF; CDR3nt: TGTGCCATCAAAAACCCCAGGGGAAGGGACCAAGCTAACTATGGCTACACCTTC
abundance: few; j_gene: TRBJ1-5; d_gene: -; v_gene: TRBV15; CDR3aa: CATSPTGNSPWQPQHF; CDR3nt: TGTGCCACCAGCCCGACTGGGAACAGCCCTTGGCAGCCCCAGCATTTT
abundance: once; j_gene: TRBJ2-6; d_gene: TRBD2; v_gene: TRBV7-9; CDR3aa: CAGIGDYHSGANVLTF; CDR3nt: TGTGCCGGTATTGGGGACTACCACTCTGGGGCCAACGTCCTGACTTTC
abundance: -; j_gene: TRBJ1-2; d_gene: -; v_gene: TRBV6-5; CDR3aa: CASSYRQAELGGYTF; CDR3nt: TGTGCCAGCAGTTACCGACAGGCGGAATTGGGTGGCTACACCTTC
abundance: -; j_gene: TRBJ2-1; d_gene: -; v_gene: TRBV28; CDR3aa: CASSAARGRFYNEQFF; CDR3nt: TGTGCCAGCAGCGCCGCTCGGGGGAGGTTCTACAATGAGCAGTTCTTC
abundance: once; j_gene: TRBJ2-7; d_gene: -; v_gene: TRBV10-2; CDR3aa: CASGSLTYEQYF; CDR3nt: TGCGCCAGCGGGAGCCTTACCTACGAGCAGTACTTC
abundance: -; j_gene: TRBJ1-3; d_gene: TRBD1; v_gene: TRBV6-6; CDR3aa: CASRTGDTGNTIYF; CDR3nt: TGTGCCAGCAGGACAGGGGACACTGGAAACACCATATATTTT
abundance: few; j_gene: TRBJ2-1; d_gene: -; v_gene: TRBV30; CDR3aa: CAWKGSGTHLYNEQFF; CDR3nt: TGTGCCTGGAAGGGGTCTGGGACCCACCTATACAATGAGCAGTTCTTC
abundance: -; j_gene: TRBJ2-1; d_gene: TRBD1; v_gene: TRBV10-2; CDR3aa: CASRAGTGVGEQFF; CDR3nt: TGCGCCAGCAGGGCCGGGACAGGAGTTGGTGAGCAGTTCTTC
abundance: -; j_gene: TRBJ1-2; d_gene: -; v_gene: TRBV5-4; CDR3aa: CASSFEGEKRYGYTF; CDR3nt: TGTGCCAGCAGCTTTGAGGGGGAGAAACGCTATGGCTACACCTTC
abundance: -; j_gene: TRBJ2-3; d_gene: -; v_gene: TRBV10-2; CDR3aa: CASRTRFGRDTFTDTQYF; CDR3nt: TGCGCCAGCAGGACTAGATTCGGCCGGGATACCTTCACAGATACGCAGTATTTT
abundance: -; j_gene: TRBJ2-2; d_gene: -; v_gene: TRBV5-1; CDR3aa: CASSQVPNTGELFF; CDR3nt: TGCGCCAGCAGTCAAGTCCCTAACACCGGGGAGCTGTTTTTT
abundance: -; j_gene: TRBJ2-1; d_gene: -; v_gene: TRBV5-1; CDR3aa: CASSSVGDMDNEQFF; CDR3nt: TGCGCCAGCAGTAGTGTCGGGGACATGGACAATGAGCAGTTCTTC
abundance: -; j_gene: TRBJ2-7; d_gene: -; v_gene: TRBV27; CDR3aa: CASSFGRDTYEQYF; CDR3nt: TGTGCCAGCAGTTTCGGGCGGGACACCTACGAGCAGTACTTC
abundance: -; j_gene: TRBJ1-1; d_gene: -; v_gene: TRBV7-2; CDR3aa: CASSLERRQPEAFF; CDR3nt: TGTGCCAGCAGCTTAGAGCGTAGACAACCTGAAGCTTTCTTT
abundance: -; j_gene: TRBJ2-3; d_gene: TRBD1; v_gene: TRBV29-1; CDR3aa: CSVEAGQGSTDTQYF; CDR3nt: TGCAGCGTTGAAGCGGGACAGGGGAGCACAGATACGCAGTATTTT
abundance: few; j_gene: TRBJ1-4; d_gene: TRBD1; v_gene: TRBV7-2; CDR3aa: CASSFRPGTGITNEKLFF; CDR3nt: TGTGCCAGCAGCTTTCGTCCCGGGACAGGGATAACTAATGAAAAACTGTTTTTT
abundance: -; j_gene: TRBJ2-1; d_gene: TRBD2; v_gene: TRBV4-2; CDR3aa: CASSLSGRGENEQFF; CDR3nt: TGTGCCAGCAGTCTCAGCGGGAGGGGCGAGAATGAGCAGTTCTTC
abundance: -; j_gene: TRBJ1-5; d_gene: TRBD1; v_gene: TRBV6-6; CDR3aa: CASSYPGGSNQPQHF; CDR3nt: TGTGCCAGCAGTTACCCAGGGGGAAGCAATCAGCCCCAGCATTTT
abundance: -; j_gene: TRBJ1-4; d_gene: -; v_gene: TRBV11-2; CDR3aa: CASSLRDEKLFF; CDR3nt: TGTGCCAGCAGCTTAAGGGATGAAAAACTGTTTTTT
abundance: -; j_gene: TRBJ2-3; d_gene: TRBD2; v_gene: TRBV4-1; CDR3aa: CASSQDRTSVPSSGSSTDTQYF; CDR3nt: TGCGCCAGCAGCCAAGATCGGACGTCGGTTCCTTCTAGCGGGAGTAGCACAGATACGCAGTATTTT
abundance: -; j_gene: TRBJ2-7; d_gene: TRBD2; v_gene: TRBV9; CDR3aa: CASSVGLGVDYEQYF; CDR3nt: TGTGCCAGCAGCGTGGGACTAGGGGTGGATTACGAGCAGTACTTC
abundance: -; j_gene: TRBJ2-5; d_gene: TRBD2; v_gene: TRBV9; CDR3aa: CASSVGGTRVETQYF; CDR3nt: TGTGCCAGCAGCGTAGGAGGGACTAGAGTTGAGACCCAGTACTTC
abundance: -; j_gene: TRBJ1-4; d_gene: -; v_gene: TRBV7-9; CDR3aa: CASSLVGGANEKLFF; CDR3nt: TGTGCCAGCAGCTTAGTGGGTGGGGCTAATGAAAAACTGTTTTTT
abundance: -; j_gene: TRBJ2-3; d_gene: TRBD1; v_gene: TRBV5-1; CDR3aa: CASSTPDRDSTDTQYF; CDR3nt: TGCGCCAGCAGCACCCCCGACAGGGATAGCACAGATACGCAGTATTTT
abundance: once; j_gene: TRBJ2-7; d_gene: TRBD2; v_gene: TRBV5-1; CDR3aa: CASSRGGGQTYEQYF; CDR3nt: TGCGCCAGCAGCCGGGGGGGTGGACAAACCTACGAGCAGTACTTC
abundance: once; j_gene: TRBJ2-5; d_gene: TRBD1; v_gene: TRBV12-5; CDR3aa: CASGFLDRGAGGETQYF; CDR3nt: TGTGCTAGTGGTTTCCTGGACAGGGGGGCAGGAGGTGAGACCCAGTACTTC
abundance: -; j_gene: TRBJ2-3; d_gene: -; v_gene: TRBV7-9; CDR3aa: CASSRWGTDTQYF; CDR3nt: TGTGCCAGCAGCCGGTGGGGAACGGATACGCAGTATTTT
abundance: -; j_gene: TRBJ2-7; d_gene: TRBD1; v_gene: TRBV2; CDR3aa: CASIRDRAEYEQYF; CDR3nt: TGTGCCAGCATTCGGGACAGGGCTGAATACGAGCAGTACTTC
abundance: -; j_gene: TRBJ2-7; d_gene: -; v_gene: TRBV18; CDR3aa: CASSPGRGLYEQYF; CDR3nt: TGTGCCAGCTCTCCGGGCCGGGGCCTCTACGAGCAGTACTTC
abundance: -; j_gene: TRBJ2-1; d_gene: -; v_gene: TRBV6-5; CDR3aa: CASSSGQEQFF; CDR3nt: TGTGCCAGCAGCAGCGGACAGGAGCAGTTCTTC
abundance: -; j_gene: TRBJ2-1; d_gene: TRBD2; v_gene: TRBV25-1; CDR3aa: CASSEYGLAPGVYNEQFF; CDR3nt: TGTGCCAGCAGTGAATACGGACTAGCGCCGGGGGTCTACAATGAGCAGTTCTTC
abundance: -; j_gene: TRBJ1-2; d_gene: -; v_gene: TRBV6-5; CDR3aa: CASRPGGENYGYTF; CDR3nt: TGTGCCAGCAGGCCAGGAGGGGAGAACTATGGCTACACCTTC